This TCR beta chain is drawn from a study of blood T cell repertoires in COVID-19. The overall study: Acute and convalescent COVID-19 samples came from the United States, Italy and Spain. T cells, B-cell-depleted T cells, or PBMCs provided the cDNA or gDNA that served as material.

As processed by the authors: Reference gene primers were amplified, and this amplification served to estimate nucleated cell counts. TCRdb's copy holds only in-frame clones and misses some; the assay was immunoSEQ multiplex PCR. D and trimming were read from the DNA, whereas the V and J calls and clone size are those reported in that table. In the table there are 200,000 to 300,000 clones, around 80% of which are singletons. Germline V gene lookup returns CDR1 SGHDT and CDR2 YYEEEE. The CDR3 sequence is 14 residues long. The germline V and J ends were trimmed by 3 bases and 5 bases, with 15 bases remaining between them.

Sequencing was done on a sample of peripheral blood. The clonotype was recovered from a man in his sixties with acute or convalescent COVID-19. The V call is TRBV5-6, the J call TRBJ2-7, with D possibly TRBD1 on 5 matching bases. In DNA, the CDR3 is TGTGCCAGCAGCTCCCGCCGGCAGGGCCACGAGCAGTACTTC. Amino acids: CASSSRRQGHEQYF. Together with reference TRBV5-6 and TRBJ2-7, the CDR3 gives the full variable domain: DAGVTQSPTHLIKTRGQQVTLRCSPKSGHDTVSWYQQALGQGPQFIFQYYEEEERQRGNFPDRFSGHQFPNYSSELNVNALLLGDSALYLCASSSRRQGHEQYFGPGTRLTVT.